Sequencing of this TCR beta chain was carried out in a study of cytomegalovirus exposure and HLA in healthy donors. Whole-study findings and limits: Immune exposure was documented only through CMV serostatus.

The study ran its PCR with 60 Vbeta and 13 Jbeta primers. TCRdb keeps only in-frame clones here, not all; method: immunoSEQ multiplex PCR. The sample carries roughly 190,000 clones, around four fifths recorded once. Points on this clone: Its specificity is not known.

This CDR3 contains 13 residues. Germline V lookup: CDR1 KGHSH, CDR2 LQKENI. Trimming pared 3 bases from V and 4 bases from J, leaving 9 bases between. The J gene is TRBJ1-1, the V gene TRBV18, with TRBD1 as a possible D gene (6 bases). The receptor was isolated from a woman aged 18-35 years in good health and CMV-seronegative. The sequencing sample was made of PBMCs. CDR3 nucleotide sequence: TGTGCCAGCTCACCGGGGGCCCCCACTGAAGCTTTCTTT. Translated, it gives CASSPGAPTEAFF.